The T cell receptor beta chain under discussion was sequenced for a study of blood T cell repertoires in COVID-19. About the research overall: Acute and convalescent COVID-19 samples came from the United States, Italy and Spain. The cDNA or gDNA used as material had been derived from T cells, B-cell-depleted T cells, or PBMCs.

Seattle cases were enrolled at active infection and followed longitudinally. Study processing details: Estimation of nucleated cell counts was performed using reference gene primer amplification. Produced via immunoSEQ multiplex PCR; TCRdb's table is partial and in-frame only. That table gives V, J and clone size, and the DNA gave D and trimming. The sample holds around 140,000 clones; roughly 90% are singletons and the top ten take 4.3%. The receptor was isolated from a man in his sixties with COVID-19, enrolled during active disease. Sequenced sample: peripheral blood.

CDR3 amino acids: CASSLAENTEAFF. The CDR3 coding sequence is TGTGCCAGCAGTTTGGCAGAGAACACTGAAGCTTTCTTT. This rearrangement joins TRBV12-3 or TRBV12-4 to TRBJ1-1; D ambiguous. Between the trimmed V and J ends, which lost 3 bases and 1 base, there was a span of 6 bases. The CDR3 sequence is 13 residues long.